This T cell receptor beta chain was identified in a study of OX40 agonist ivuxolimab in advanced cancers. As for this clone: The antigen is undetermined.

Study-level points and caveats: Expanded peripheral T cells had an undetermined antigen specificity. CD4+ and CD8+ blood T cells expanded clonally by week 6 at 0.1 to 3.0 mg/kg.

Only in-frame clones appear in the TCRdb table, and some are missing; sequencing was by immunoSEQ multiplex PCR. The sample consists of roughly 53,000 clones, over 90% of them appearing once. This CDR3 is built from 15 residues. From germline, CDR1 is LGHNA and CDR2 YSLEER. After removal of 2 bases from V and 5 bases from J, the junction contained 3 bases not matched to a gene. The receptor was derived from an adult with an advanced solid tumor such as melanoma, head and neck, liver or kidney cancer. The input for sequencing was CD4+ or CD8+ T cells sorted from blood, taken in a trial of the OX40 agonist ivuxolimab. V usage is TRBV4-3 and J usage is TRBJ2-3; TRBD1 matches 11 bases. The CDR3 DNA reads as TGCGCCAGCAGCCAATCTGGGACAGGGGGAGATACGCAGTATTTT. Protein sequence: CASSQSGTGGDTQYF.